Presented here are 7 T cell receptor beta chains from one specimen sequenced in a study of shared clonotypes between healthy human individuals. Here immunoSEQ multiplex PCR was the method, and the copy in TCRdb shows in-frame clones only, minus some. The repertoire holds around 320,000 clones, around 86% seen once, with under 20% in the top ten. The sample was memory CD8+ T cells sorted from blood. Subset specified: CD45RO+ cells pooled with CCR7-negative TemRA cells. The receptors here all came from a man aged 18 to 35 in good health.

V gene TRBV27 combines with J gene TRBJ1-5, with 8 bases identical to TRBD1. The CDR3 sequence is 14 residues long. Looked up from germline, CDR1 is MNHEY and CDR2 is SMNVEV (reference sequence). Trimming at V came to 8 bases and at J to 4 bases, leaving 7 bases not matched to a gene. The CDR3 loop reads CASGTQGANQPQHF. CDR3 nucleotides: TGTGCCAGCGGAACCCAGGGGGCAAATCAGCCCCAGCATTTT.

This clone came up once. This sequence joins TRBV27 and TRBJ1-5; weak D call: TRBD1 (6 bases). The CDR3 is made up of 14 amino acids. CDR1 is MNHEY, CDR2 SMNVEV, per germline (reference sequence). Trimming took off 6 bases at V and 7 bases at J, with 16 bases between the two ends. CDR3 residues: CASSIARGGQPQHF. DNA of the CDR3: TGTGCCAGCAGCATAGCCAGGGGAGGCCAGCCCCAGCATTTT.

The chain couples TRBV4-1 to TRBJ2-1; 10 bases are a match to TRBD1. The trim removed 2 bases at V and 6 bases at J, leaving 10 bases unmatched. CDR3 length: 17 amino acids. Germline CDR1 reads MGHRA; CDR2 reads YSYEKL. The CDR3, as DNA: TGCGCCAGCAGCCAATACCTCCGGGACAGGGGCTCCAATGAGCAGTTCTTC. It is translated as CASSQYLRDRGSNEQFF.

The V and J genes are TRBV27 and TRBJ2-5; 8 bases align to TRBD2. Germline lookup yields CDR1 MNHEY and CDR2 SMNVEV (reference sequence). The V and J ends lost 2 bases and 0 bases, in that order; junction bases with no gene match: 2. The CDR3 is made up of 15 amino acids. CDR3 residues: CASSLSGGYQETQYF. In DNA form, the CDR3 reads TGTGCCAGCAGTTTAAGCGGGGGCTACCAAGAGACCCAGTACTTC.

Regarding this clone: A much larger clone differs from this one at a single base, so this may be a read error. Additional DNA sequences in this sample encode the identical CDR3. The rearrangement joins TRBV13 to TRBJ2-7; TRBD1 aligns across 9 bases. The CDR3 is made up of 14 amino acids. J gave up 2 bases and V 3 bases, and 2 bases lay outside the gene matches. The germline CDR1 and CDR2 sequences are PRHDT and FYEKMQ (reference sequence). The CDR3 DNA reads TGTGCCAGCAGCTTGGGACAGGGAGCCTACGAGCAGTACTTC. This gives the protein CASSLGQGAYEQYF.

This clone came up once. The rearrangement joins TRBV25-1 to TRBJ2-3; D unclear. The V end lost 10 bases, the J end lost 0 bases, and 14 bases lay between the germline ends. Germline V gene sequence: CDR1 MGHDK, CDR2 SYGVNS. The CDR3 has 14 residues. DNA of the CDR3: TGTGCCACCAGCCTCTCCTCTAGCACAGATACGCAGTATTTT. Translating gives CATSLSSSTDTQYF.

This chain connects TRBV12-5 to TRBJ1-1, with no clear D. The V end was cut by 5 bases, the J end by 0 bases, with 10 bases between. There are 14 residues in the CDR3. CDR1 is LGHNT, CDR2 FRNRAP, per germline. The CDR3 DNA reads as TGTGCTAGTGGTCCCCGGGCAGTGAACACTGAAGCTTTCTTT. Protein product: CASGPRAVNTEAFF.